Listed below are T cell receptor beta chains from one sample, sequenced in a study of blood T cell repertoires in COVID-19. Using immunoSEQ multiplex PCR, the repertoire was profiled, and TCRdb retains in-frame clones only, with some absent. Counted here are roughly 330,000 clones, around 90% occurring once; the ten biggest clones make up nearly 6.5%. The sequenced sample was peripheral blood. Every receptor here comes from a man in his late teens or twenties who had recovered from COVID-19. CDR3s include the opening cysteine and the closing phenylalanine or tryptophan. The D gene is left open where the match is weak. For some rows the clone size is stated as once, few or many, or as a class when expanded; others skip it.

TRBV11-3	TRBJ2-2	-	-	CASSLEGGGRPGTGELFF	TGTGCCAGCAGCTTAGAAGGGGGAGGGCGTCCGGGCACCGGGGAGCTGTTTTTT
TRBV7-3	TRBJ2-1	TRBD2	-	CASSLGGGNEQFF	TGTGCCAGCAGCTTAGGCGGGGGCAATGAGCAGTTCTTC
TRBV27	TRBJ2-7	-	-	CASSLITGNHEQYF	TGTGCCAGCAGTTTAATAACCGGGAACCACGAGCAGTACTTC
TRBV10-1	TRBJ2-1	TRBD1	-	CASSESSGQGYNEQFF	TGCGCCAGCAGTGAGTCTTCTGGACAGGGGTACAATGAGCAGTTCTTC
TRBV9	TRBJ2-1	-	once	CASSVGQGLMNNEQFF	TGTGCCAGCAGCGTAGGGCAGGGCCTAATGAACAATGAGCAGTTCTTC
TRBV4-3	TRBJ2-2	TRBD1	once	CASSHFDRDTGELFF	TGCGCCAGCAGCCATTTTGACAGGGACACCGGGGAGCTGTTTTTT
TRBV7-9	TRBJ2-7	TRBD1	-	CASSLAKGLRTGNEQYF	TGTGCCAGCAGCTTAGCTAAGGGGCTGCGGACAGGGAACGAGCAGTACTTC
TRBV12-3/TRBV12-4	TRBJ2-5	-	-	CASSLGAQETQYF	TGTGCCAGCAGTTTGGGGGCCCAAGAGACCCAGTACTTC
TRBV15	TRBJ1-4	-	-	CATSNQGNEKLFF	TGTGCCACCAGCAACCAGGGAAATGAAAAACTGTTTTTT
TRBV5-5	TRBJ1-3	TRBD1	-	CASSASGTAGNTIYF	TGTGCCAGCAGCGCCTCCGGGACAGCTGGAAACACCATATATTTT
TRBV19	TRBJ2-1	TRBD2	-	CASSVGTSGSSEQFF	TGTGCCAGTAGTGTAGGGACTAGCGGGAGTAGTGAGCAGTTCTTC
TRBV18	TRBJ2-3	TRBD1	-	CASSPRKLTGGADTQYF	TGTGCCAGCTCACCACGGAAGTTGACAGGGGGCGCCGATACGCAGTATTTT
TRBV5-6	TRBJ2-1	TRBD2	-	CASRLAGSYEQFF	TGTGCCAGCAGGTTAGCGGGGAGTTATGAGCAGTTCTTC
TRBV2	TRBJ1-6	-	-	CASSLPEGFPVSSYNSPLHF	TGTGCCAGCAGCTTGCCGGAGGGATTTCCCGTCAGCTCCTATAATTCACCCCTCCACTTT
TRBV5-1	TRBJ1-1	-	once	CASSTLTGNEAFF	TGCGCCAGCAGCACATTGACAGGAAATGAAGCTTTCTTT
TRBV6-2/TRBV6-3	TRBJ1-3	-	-	CASSQDNRDNSGNTIYF	TGTGCCAGCAGTCAGGACAACCGGGACAACTCTGGAAACACCATATATTTT
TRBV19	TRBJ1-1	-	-	CASSRRQNTEAFF	TGTGCCAGTAGTAGAAGACAGAACACTGAAGCTTTCTTT
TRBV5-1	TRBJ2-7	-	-	CASSQLIAGIPTSTFLPYEQYF	TGCGCCAGCAGCCAACTCATCGCGGGTATTCCCACTTCGACCTTTCTGCCCTACGAGCAGTACTTC
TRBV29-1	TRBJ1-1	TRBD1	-	CSVLGTANTEAFF	TGCAGCGTCCTTGGGACAGCCAACACTGAAGCTTTCTTT
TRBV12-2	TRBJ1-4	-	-	CASRLDFTGKNEKLFF	TGTGCAAGTCGCTTAGATTTTACGGGGAAAAATGAAAAACTGTTTTTT
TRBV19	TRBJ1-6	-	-	CASIPSRRDSPLHF	TGTGCCAGTATTCCCAGCAGGCGGGATTCACCCCTCCACTTT
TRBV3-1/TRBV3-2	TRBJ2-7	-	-	CASSQVRGPTSEQYF	TGTGCCAGCAGCCAAGTCAGGGGACCGACGAGTGAGCAGTACTTC
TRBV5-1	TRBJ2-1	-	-	CASSLAGVTAYNEQFF	TGCGCCAGCAGCTTGGCGGGGGTGACGGCCTACAATGAGCAGTTCTTC
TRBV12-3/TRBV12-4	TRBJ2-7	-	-	CASSLGPAYEQYF	TGTGCCAGCAGTTTAGGGCCAGCCTACGAGCAGTACTTC
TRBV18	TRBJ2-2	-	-	CASSPLATGNTGELFF	TGTGCCAGCTCACCACTAGCGACGGGGAACACCGGGGAGCTGTTTTTT
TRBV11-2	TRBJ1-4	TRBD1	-	CASSPGGSGEKLFF	TGTGCCAGCAGCCCAGGGGGATCGGGAGAAAAACTGTTTTTT
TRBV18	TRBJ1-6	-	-	CASSLGAGNDSPLHF	TGTGCCAGCTCTCTGGGGGCAGGGAATGATTCACCCCTCCACTTT
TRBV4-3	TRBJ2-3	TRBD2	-	CASTPGGGTDTQYF	TGCGCCAGTACGCCGGGGGGGGGTACAGATACGCAGTATTTT
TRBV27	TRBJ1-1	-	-	CASSTGFTEAFF	TGTGCCAGCAGTACCGGGTTCACTGAAGCTTTCTTT
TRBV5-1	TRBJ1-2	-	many	CASSLGGSNYGYTF	TGCGCCAGCAGCTTGGGCGGGAGTAACTATGGCTACACCTTC
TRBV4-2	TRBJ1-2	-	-	CASSQNSGVSYGYTF	TGTGCCAGCAGCCAAAATTCGGGGGTTAGCTATGGCTACACCTTC
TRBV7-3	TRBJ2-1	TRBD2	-	CASSPTGTSGNEQFF	TGTGCCAGCAGCCCAACCGGGACTAGCGGTAATGAGCAGTTCTTC
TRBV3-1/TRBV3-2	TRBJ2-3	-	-	CASSHNFADTQYF	TGTGCCAGCAGCCACAACTTCGCAGATACGCAGTATTTT
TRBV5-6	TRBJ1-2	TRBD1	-	CASSSFGQGGGYTF	TGTGCCAGCAGCTCGTTCGGACAGGGCGGGGGCTACACCTTC
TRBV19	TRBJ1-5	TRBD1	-	CASGKTGAGQPQHF	TGTGCCAGTGGAAAGACAGGGGCCGGTCAGCCCCAGCATTTT
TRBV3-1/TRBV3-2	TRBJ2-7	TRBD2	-	CASSQVGTSGYEQYF	TGTGCCAGCAGCCAAGTAGGGACTAGTGGCTACGAGCAGTACTTC
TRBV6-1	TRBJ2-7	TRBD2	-	CASSDRDRSYLAGGADEQYF	TGTGCCAGCAGTGATAGGGACAGGAGCTATTTAGCGGGAGGGGCCGACGAGCAGTACTTC
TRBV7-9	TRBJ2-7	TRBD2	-	CASSLRSPGLEAYEQYF	TGTGCCAGCAGCTTAAGGAGCCCGGGACTAGAAGCCTACGAGCAGTACTTC
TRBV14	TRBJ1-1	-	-	CASSHGVNTEAFF	TGTGCCAGCAGCCACGGGGTGAACACTGAAGCTTTCTTT
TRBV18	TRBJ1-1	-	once	CASSLPFGTEAFF	TGTGCCAGCTCCCTACCTTTTGGCACTGAAGCTTTCTTT
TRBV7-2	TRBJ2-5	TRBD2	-	CASSPRREGASETQYF	TGTGCCAGCAGCCCCCGGCGGGAGGGGGCGTCGGAGACCCAGTACTTC
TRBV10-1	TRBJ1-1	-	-	CASSESGGMAEAFF	TGCGCCAGCAGTGAGTCGGGGGGTATGGCTGAAGCTTTCTTT
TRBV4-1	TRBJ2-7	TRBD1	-	CASSQMTGAVHEQYF	TGCGCCAGCAGCCAAATGACAGGGGCTGTGCACGAGCAGTACTTC
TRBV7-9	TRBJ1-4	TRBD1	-	CASSSDRDGNEKLFF	TGTGCCAGCAGCTCCGACAGGGACGGGAATGAAAAACTGTTTTTT
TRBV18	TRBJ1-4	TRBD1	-	CASSPRGPTATNEKLFF	TGTGCCAGCTCACCCAGGGGGCCTACCGCAACTAATGAAAAACTGTTTTTT
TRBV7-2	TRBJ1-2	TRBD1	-	CASSSGQGYGYTF	TGTGCCAGCAGCTCTGGACAGGGCTATGGCTACACCTTC